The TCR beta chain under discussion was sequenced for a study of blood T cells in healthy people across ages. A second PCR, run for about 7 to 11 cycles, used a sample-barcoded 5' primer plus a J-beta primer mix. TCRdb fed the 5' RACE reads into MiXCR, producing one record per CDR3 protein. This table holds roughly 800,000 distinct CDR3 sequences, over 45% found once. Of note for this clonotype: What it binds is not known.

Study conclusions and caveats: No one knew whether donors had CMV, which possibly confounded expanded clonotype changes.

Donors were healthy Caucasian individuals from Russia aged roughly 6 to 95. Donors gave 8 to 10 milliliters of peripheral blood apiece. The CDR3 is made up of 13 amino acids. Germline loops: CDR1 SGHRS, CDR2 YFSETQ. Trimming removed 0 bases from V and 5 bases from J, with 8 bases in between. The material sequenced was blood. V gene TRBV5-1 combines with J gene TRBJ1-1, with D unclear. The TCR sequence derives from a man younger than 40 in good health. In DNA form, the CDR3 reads TGCGCCAGCAGCTTGGTTGGGGTTACTGAAGCTTTCTTT. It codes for CASSLVGVTEAFF.